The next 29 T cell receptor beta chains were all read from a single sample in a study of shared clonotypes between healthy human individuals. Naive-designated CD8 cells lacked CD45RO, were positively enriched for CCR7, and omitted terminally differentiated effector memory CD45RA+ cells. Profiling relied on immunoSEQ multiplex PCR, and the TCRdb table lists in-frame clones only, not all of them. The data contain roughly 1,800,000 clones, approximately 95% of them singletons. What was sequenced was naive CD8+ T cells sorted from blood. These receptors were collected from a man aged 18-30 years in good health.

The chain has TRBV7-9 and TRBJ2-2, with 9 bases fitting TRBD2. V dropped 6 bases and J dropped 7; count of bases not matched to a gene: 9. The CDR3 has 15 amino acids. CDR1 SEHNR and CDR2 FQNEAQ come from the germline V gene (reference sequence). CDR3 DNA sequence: TGTGCCAGCAGTCCCGTAGCGGGAGCGGGCGGGGAGCTGTTTTTT. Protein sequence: CASSPVAGAGGELFF.

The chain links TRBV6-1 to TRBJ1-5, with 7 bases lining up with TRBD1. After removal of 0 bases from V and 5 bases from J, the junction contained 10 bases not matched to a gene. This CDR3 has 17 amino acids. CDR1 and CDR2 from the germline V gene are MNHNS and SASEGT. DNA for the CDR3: TGTGCCAGCAGTGAAGCCCCGACAGGGAGGGTCGATCAGCCCCAGCATTTT. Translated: CASSEAPTGRVDQPQHF.

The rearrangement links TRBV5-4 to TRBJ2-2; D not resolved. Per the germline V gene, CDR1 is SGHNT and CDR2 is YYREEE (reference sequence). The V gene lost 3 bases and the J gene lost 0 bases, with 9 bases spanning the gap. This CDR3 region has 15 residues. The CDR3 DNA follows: TGTGCCAGCAGCTCCGGAGACTCGAACACCGGGGAGCTGTTTTTT. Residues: CASSSGDSNTGELFF.

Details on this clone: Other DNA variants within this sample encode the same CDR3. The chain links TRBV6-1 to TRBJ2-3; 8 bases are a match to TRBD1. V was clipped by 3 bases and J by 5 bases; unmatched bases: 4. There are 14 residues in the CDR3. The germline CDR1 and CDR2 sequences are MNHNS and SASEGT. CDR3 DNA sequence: TGTGCCAGCAGTGATGGACAGGGAGAAGATACGCAGTATTTT. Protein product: CASSDGQGEDTQYF.

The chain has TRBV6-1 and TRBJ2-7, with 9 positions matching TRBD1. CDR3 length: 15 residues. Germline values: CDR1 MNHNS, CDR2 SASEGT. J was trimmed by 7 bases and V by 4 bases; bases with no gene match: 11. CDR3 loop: CASSVGQGSRVEQYF. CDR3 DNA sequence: TGTGCCAGCAGTGTTGGACAGGGGAGCCGGGTTGAGCAGTACTTC.

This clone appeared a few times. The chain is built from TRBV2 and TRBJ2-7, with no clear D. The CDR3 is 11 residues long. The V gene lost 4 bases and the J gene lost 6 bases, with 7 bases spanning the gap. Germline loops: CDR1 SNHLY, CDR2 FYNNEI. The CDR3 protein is CASSVLGEQYF. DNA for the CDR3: TGTGCCAGCAGTGTGCTAGGCGAGCAGTACTTC.

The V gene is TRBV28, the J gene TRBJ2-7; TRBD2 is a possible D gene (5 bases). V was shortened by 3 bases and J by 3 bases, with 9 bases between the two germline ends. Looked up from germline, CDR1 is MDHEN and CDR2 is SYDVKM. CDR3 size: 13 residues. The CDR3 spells CASSFEGYYEQYF. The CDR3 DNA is TGTGCCAGCAGTTTCGAGGGCTACTACGAGCAGTACTTC. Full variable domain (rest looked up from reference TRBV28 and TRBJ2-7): DVKVTQSSRYLVKRTGEKVFLECVQDMDHENMFWYRQDPGLGLRLIYFSYDVKMKEKGDIPEGYSVSREKKERFSLILESASTNQTSMYLCASSFEGYYEQYFGPGTRLTVT.

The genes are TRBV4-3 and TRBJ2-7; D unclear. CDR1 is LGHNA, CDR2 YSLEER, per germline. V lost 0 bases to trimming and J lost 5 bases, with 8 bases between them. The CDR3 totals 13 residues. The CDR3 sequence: CASSQDLGNEQYF. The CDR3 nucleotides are TGCGCCAGCAGCCAAGATCTGGGTAACGAGCAGTACTTC.

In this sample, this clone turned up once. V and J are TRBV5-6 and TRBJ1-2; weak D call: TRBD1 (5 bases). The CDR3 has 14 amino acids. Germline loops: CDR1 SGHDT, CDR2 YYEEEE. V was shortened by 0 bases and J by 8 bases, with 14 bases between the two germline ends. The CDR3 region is CASSLDGPGGGYTF. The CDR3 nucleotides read TGTGCCAGCAGCTTGGACGGACCCGGGGGAGGCTACACCTTC.

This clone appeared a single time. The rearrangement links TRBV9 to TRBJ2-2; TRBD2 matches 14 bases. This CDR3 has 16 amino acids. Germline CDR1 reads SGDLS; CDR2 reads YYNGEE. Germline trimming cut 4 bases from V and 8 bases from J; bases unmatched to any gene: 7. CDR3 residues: CASSFYGLAGGGELFF. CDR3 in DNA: TGTGCCAGCAGCTTTTATGGACTAGCGGGAGGTGGGGAGCTGTTTTTT.

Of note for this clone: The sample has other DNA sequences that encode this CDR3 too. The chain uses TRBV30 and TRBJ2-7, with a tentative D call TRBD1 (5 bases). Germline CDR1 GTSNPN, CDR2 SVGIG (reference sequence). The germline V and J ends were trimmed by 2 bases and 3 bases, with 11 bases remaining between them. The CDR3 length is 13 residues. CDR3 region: CAWSSGNVYEQYF. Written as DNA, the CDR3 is TGTGCCTGGAGTTCAGGGAACGTCTACGAGCAGTACTTC. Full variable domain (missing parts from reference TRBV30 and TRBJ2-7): SQTIHQWPATLVQPVGSPLSLECTVEGTSNPNLYWYRQAAGRGLQLLFYSVGIGQISSEVPQNLSASRPQDRQFILSSKKLLLSDSGFYLCAWSSGNVYEQYFGPGTRLTVT.

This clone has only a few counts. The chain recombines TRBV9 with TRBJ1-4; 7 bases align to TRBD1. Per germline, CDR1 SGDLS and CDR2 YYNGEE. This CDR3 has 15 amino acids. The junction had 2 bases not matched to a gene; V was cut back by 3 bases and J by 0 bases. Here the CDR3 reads CASSGGGSTNEKLFF. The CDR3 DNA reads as TGTGCCAGCAGCGGAGGGGGCTCAACTAATGAAAAACTGTTTTTT.

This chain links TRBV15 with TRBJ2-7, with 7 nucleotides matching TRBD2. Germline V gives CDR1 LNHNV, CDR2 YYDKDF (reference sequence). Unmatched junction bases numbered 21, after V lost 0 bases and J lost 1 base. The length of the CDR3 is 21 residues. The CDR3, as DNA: TGTGCCACCAGCAGAGAACCCCTCCGGTGGGTAGCGGGTGATGCTTCCTACGAGCAGTACTTC. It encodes CATSREPLRWVAGDASYEQYF.

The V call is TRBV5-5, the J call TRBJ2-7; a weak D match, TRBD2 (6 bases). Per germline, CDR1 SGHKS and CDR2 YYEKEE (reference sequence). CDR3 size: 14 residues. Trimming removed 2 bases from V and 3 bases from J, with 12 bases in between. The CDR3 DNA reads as TGTGCCAGCAGCTTAGGTAGCGGTGACTACGAGCAGTACTTC. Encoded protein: CASSLGSGDYEQYF.

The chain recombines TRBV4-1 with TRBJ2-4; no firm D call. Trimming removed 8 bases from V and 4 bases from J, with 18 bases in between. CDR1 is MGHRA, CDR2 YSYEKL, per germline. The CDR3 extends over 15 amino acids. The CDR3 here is CASAPLPLVKNIQYF. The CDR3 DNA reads TGCGCCAGCGCCCCCCTGCCACTGGTGAAAAACATTCAGTACTTC.

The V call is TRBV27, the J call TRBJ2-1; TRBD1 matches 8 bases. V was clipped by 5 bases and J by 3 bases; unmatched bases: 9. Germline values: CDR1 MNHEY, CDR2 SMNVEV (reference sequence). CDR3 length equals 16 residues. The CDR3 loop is CASSLSGTGIYNEQFF. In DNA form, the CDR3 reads TGTGCCAGCAGTCTCTCCGGGACAGGCATCTACAATGAGCAGTTCTTC.

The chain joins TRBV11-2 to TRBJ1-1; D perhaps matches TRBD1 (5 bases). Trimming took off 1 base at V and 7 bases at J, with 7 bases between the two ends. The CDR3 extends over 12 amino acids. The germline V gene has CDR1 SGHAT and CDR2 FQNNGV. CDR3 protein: CASSLGGREAFF. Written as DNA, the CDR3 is TGTGCCAGCAGCTTAGGGGGCCGTGAAGCTTTCTTT.

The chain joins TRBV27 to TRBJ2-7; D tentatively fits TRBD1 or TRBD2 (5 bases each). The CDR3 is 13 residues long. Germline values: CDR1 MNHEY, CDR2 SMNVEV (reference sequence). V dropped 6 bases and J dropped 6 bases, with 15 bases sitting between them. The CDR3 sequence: CASSLYGAGEQYF. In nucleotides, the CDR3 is TGTGCCAGCAGCCTCTATGGGGCGGGCGAGCAGTACTTC.

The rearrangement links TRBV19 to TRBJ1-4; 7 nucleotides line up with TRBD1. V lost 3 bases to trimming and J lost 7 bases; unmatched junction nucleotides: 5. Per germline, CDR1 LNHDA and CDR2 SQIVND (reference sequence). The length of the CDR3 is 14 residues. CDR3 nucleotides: TGTGCCAGTAGTATGGTACAGGGGAGTGAAAAACTGTTTTTT. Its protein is CASSMVQGSEKLFF.

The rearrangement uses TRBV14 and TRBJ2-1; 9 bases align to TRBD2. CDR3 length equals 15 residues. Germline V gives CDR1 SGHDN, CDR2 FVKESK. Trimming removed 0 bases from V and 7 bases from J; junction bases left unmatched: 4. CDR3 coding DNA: TGTGCCAGCAGCCAAGAATTAGCGGGAGTGAATGAGCAGTTCTTC. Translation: CASSQELAGVNEQFF.

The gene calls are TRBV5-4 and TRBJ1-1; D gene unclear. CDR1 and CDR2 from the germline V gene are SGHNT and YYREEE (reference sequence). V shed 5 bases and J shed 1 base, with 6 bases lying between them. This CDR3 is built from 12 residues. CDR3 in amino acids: CASRSGNTEAFF. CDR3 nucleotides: TGTGCCAGCAGGTCAGGGAACACTGAAGCTTTCTTT.

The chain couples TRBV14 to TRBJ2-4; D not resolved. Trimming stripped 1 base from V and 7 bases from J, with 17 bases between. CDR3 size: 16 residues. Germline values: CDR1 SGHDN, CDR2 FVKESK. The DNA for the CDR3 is TGTGCCAGCAGCCAAGGAGTTTTTCCAGACCTCAACATTCAGTACTTC. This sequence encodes CASSQGVFPDLNIQYF.

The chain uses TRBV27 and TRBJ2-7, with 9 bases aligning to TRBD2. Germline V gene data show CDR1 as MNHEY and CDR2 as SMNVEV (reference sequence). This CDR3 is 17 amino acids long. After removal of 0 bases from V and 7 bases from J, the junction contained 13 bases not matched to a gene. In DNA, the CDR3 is TGTGCCAGCAGTTTATCGGCTAGCGGGGTCCCTGTTGATGAGCAGTACTTC. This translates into CASSLSASGVPVDEQYF.

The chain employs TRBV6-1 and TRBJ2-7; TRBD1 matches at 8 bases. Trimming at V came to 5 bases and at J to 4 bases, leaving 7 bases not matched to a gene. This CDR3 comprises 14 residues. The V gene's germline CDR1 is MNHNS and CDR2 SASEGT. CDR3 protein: CASSSRTGRYEQYF. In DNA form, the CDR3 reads TGTGCCAGCAGTAGCCGGACAGGGCGGTACGAGCAGTACTTC.

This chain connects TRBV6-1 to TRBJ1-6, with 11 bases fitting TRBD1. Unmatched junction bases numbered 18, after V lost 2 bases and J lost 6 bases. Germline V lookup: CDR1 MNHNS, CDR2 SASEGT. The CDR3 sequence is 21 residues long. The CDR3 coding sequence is TGTGCCAGCAGTGAAAGGAAATATATCCTGGACAGGGGGCTAGGTAATTCACCCCTCCACTTT. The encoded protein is CASSERKYILDRGLGNSPLHF.

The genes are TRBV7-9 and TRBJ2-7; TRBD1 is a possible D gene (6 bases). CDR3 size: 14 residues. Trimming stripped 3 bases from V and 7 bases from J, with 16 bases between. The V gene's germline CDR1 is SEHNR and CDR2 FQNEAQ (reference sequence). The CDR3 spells CASSFPRGTQEQYF. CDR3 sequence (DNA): TGTGCCAGCAGCTTCCCCAGGGGAACGCAGGAGCAGTACTTC.

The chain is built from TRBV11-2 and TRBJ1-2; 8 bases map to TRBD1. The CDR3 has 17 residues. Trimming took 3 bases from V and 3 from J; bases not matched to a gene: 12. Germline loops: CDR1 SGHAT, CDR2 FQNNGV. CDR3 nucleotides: TGTGCCAGCAGCTTTTCGCCGGGGGACAGGCGCTACTATGGCTACACCTTC. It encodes CASSFSPGDRRYYGYTF.

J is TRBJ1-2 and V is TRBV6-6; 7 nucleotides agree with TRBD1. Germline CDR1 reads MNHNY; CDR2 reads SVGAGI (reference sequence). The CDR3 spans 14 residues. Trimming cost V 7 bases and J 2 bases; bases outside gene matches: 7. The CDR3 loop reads CASTMTGLNYGYTF. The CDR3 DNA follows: TGTGCCAGCACCATGACAGGGTTGAACTATGGCTACACCTTC.

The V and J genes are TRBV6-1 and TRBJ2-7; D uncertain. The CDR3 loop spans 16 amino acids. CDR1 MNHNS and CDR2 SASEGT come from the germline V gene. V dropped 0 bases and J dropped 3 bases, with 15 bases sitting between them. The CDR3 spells CASSEASGLFIYEQYF. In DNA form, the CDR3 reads TGTGCCAGCAGTGAAGCGAGTGGGCTTTTTATCTACGAGCAGTACTTC.